This TCR beta chain originates from a study of CD8 T cells in ankylosing spondylitis. Broader study findings: The clones that were linked to disease were reported to be significantly enriched in matched synovial fluid samples from ankylosing spondylitis patients.

Trimming took 5 bases from V and 7 from J; bases not matched to a gene: 4. The CDR3 consists of 13 residues. At least ten counts were recorded for this clonotype. Its cognate antigen is unknown. TCRdb independently ran MiXCR on the 5' RACE reads; one entry per CDR3 protein. The table records roughly 120,000 distinct CDR3 sequences, roughly an eighth of them present only once. Sequencing was carried out using blood, either unsorted or a sorted T cell fraction (not recorded which). This clonotype was sampled from a female donor with ankylosing spondylitis or in good health (not recorded which). The chain recombines TRBV12-3 or TRBV12-4 with TRBJ2-1, with 8 bases matching TRBD1. The CDR3, as DNA: TGTGCCAGCAGTATGACAGGGGATAATGAGCAGTTCTTC. It translates to CASSMTGDNEQFF.